Shown below are 32 T cell receptor beta chains from a single sample sequenced in a study of cytomegalovirus exposure and HLA in healthy donors. Primers: 60 Vbeta forward and 13 Jbeta reverse. Clones were read by immunoSEQ multiplex PCR, and TCRdb kept only the in-frame ones, dropping some. This sample has around 150,000 clones, with 60% to 85% found just once. The sequencing input was PBMCs. The receptors come from a woman in her 40s in good health and CMV-seronegative.

The V and J genes are TRBV6-5 and TRBJ1-2; 8 nucleotides match TRBD1. CDR1 is MNHEY, CDR2 SVGAGI, per germline. The CDR3 sequence is 13 residues long. The trim removed 6 bases at V and 5 bases at J, leaving 5 bases unmatched. CDR3 in amino acids: CASRQQGGYGYTF. CDR3 nucleotides: TGTGCCAGCAGGCAACAGGGGGGATATGGCTACACCTTC.

The chain joins TRBV10-2 to TRBJ1-2; tentative D call: TRBD1 (5 bases). Germline V gene lookup returns CDR1 WSHSY and CDR2 SAAADI. V lost 6 bases and J 7 bases, leaving 24 bases between the germline ends. This CDR3 comprises 16 residues. CDR3 region: CASRGGEGRVGVGYTF. The DNA of the CDR3 is TGCGCCAGCAGGGGGGGGGAGGGCAGGGTAGGAGTTGGCTACACCTTC.

The chain is built from TRBV4-1 and TRBJ2-3, with 14 bases aligning to TRBD2. The CDR3 sequence is 16 residues long. The V segment lost 3 bases and the J segment 5 bases; nucleotides outside the gene matches: 4. The germline gives CDR1 MGHRA, CDR2 YSYEKL. The CDR3 DNA reads TGCGCCAGCAGCCAGATGACTAGCGGGGGGGTAGATACGCAGTATTTT. Translation gives CASSQMTSGGVDTQYF.

This clone has more than one count but fewer than ten. CDR3 loop: CASSLHMAAMTDIYNEQFF. Here the CDR3 DNA reads TGCGCCAGCAGCCTGCATATGGCGGCGATGACAGACATTTACAATGAGCAGTTCTTC. The rearrangement uses TRBV4-1 and TRBJ2-1, with D perhaps TRBD1 (5 bases). Per the germline V gene, CDR1 is MGHRA and CDR2 is YSYEKL. The CDR3 length is 19 residues. The V and J ends lost 4 bases and 4 bases respectively, with 26 bases between them.

This chain joins TRBV5-1 and TRBJ2-7, with TRBD1 matching over 8 bases. The CDR3 is 14 amino acids. After removal of 4 bases from V and 6 bases from J, the junction contained 9 bases not matched to a gene. Per the germline V gene, CDR1 is SGHRS and CDR2 is YFSETQ. The DNA of the CDR3 is TGCGCCAGCAGCCTTGGGGGGACAGGCCGCGAGCAGTACTTC. It is translated as CASSLGGTGREQYF.

The rearrangement uses TRBV7-3 and TRBJ2-2; TRBD2 might be the D (6 bases). This CDR3 region has 14 residues. Germline V lookup: CDR1 SGHTA, CDR2 FQGTGA. The V and J ends lost 6 bases and 6 bases respectively, with 14 bases between them. The CDR3 nucleotides are TGTGCCAGCAGTCCGACTAGACTCCCCGGGGAGCTGTTTTTT. Amino acid sequence: CASSPTRLPGELFF. Full variable domain (remainder filled in from reference TRBV7-3 and TRBJ2-2): GAGVSQTPSNKVTEKGKYVELRCDPISGHTALYWYRQSLGQGPEFLIYFQGTGAADDSGLPNDRFFAVRPEGSVSTLKIQRTERGDSAVYLCASSPTRLPGELFFGEGSRLTVL.

As for this clone: Other nucleotide sequences from this sample produce the same CDR3. The chain links TRBV6-5 to TRBJ1-5; D is unresolved. CDR1 and CDR2 from the germline V gene are MNHEY and SVGAGI. V was cut by 0 bases and J by 3 bases, with 6 bases left in between. The CDR3 runs to 14 residues. The CDR3 DNA sequence: TGTGCCAGCAGTTACTCCCGGTCCAATCAGCCCCAGCATTTT. It specifies CASSYSRSNQPQHF.

The rearrangement joins TRBV11-2 to TRBJ2-7; 12 bases agree with TRBD2. The V segment lost 3 bases and the J segment 3 bases; nucleotides outside the gene matches: 9. Germline loops: CDR1 SGHAT, CDR2 FQNNGV. The CDR3 totals 17 residues. The CDR3: CASSFPRLAGGHYEQYF. DNA for the CDR3: TGTGCCAGCAGCTTCCCCCGGCTAGCGGGGGGGCACTACGAGCAGTACTTC. Full variable domain (remainder filled in from reference TRBV11-2 and TRBJ2-7): EAGVAQSPRYKIIEKRQSVAFWCNPISGHATLYWYQQILGQGPKLLIQFQNNGVVDDSQLPKDRFSAERLKGVDSTLKIQPAKLEDSAVYLCASSFPRLAGGHYEQYFGPGTRLTVT.

V is TRBV7-2 and J is TRBJ2-1; D is unclear. This CDR3 contains 12 residues. Germline-derived CDR1 and CDR2 are SGHTA and FQGNSA. The ends were cut back, 2 bases at V and 8 bases at J, with 7 bases in the middle. The CDR3 region is CASSLSVHEQFF. The CDR3 bases are TGTGCCAGCAGCTTATCCGTCCATGAGCAGTTCTTC.

In this sample, this clone turned up a few times. CDR3 nucleotide sequence: TGCGCCAGCAGCCAAGATTCGGCCAGGCTGAATGGCTACACCTTC. This encodes CASSQDSARLNGYTF. The V and J genes are TRBV4-1 and TRBJ1-2; D gene ambiguous. Trimming left V 0 bases short and J 6 bases short, with 14 bases between. The CDR3 extends over 15 amino acids. Germline V gene data show CDR1 as MGHRA and CDR2 as YSYEKL.

The chain carries TRBV25-1 and TRBJ1-6, with 7 positions matching TRBD1. The CDR3 spans 16 residues. After removal of 4 bases from V and 7 bases from J, the junction contained 10 bases not matched to a gene. Germline V CDR1 and CDR2: MGHDK, SYGVNS. CDR3 DNA sequence: TGTGCCAGCAGTGGAGGGGGCCGGAGAGCCAATTCACCCCTCCACTTT. It is translated as CASSGGGRRANSPLHF.

The V call is TRBV6-1, the J call TRBJ1-2; no definite D call. There are 14 residues in the CDR3. CDR1 is MNHNS and CDR2 is SASEGT in the germline V gene. Trimming removed 7 bases from V and 4 bases from J, with 16 bases in between. The CDR3 nucleotides read TGTGCCAGCAAGAATGGGCTTGCCGGCTATGGCTACACCTTC. It encodes CASKNGLAGYGYTF.

This clone was seen a single time. The chain joins TRBV6-6 to TRBJ2-7; no reliable D call. This CDR3 spans 14 amino acids. The V and J ends lost 6 bases and 1 base respectively, with 13 bases between them. Germline CDR1 reads MNHNY; CDR2 reads SVGAGI (reference sequence). The CDR3 DNA reads TGTGCCAGCAGACCCACGGGTAGATCCTACGAGCAGTACTTC. Residues: CASRPTGRSYEQYF.

This chain uses TRBV6-1 with TRBJ1-6; 7 nucleotides match TRBD1. Germline V gene sequence: CDR1 MNHNS, CDR2 SASEGT. This CDR3 has 15 residues. With 2 bases clipped from V and 9 bases from J, the junction kept 7 bases outside the gene matches. The CDR3 DNA reads TGTGCCAGCAGTGAACAAGGACAGGTCGGTTCACCCCTCCACTTT. Encoded protein: CASSEQGQVGSPLHF.

This clone has just a few counts. This rearrangement joins TRBV9 to TRBJ1-2, with 9 nucleotides matching TRBD1. The CDR3 totals 15 residues. Germline V CDR1 and CDR2: SGDLS, YYNGEE. J gave up 4 bases and V 3 bases, and 7 bases lay outside the gene matches. The CDR3 spells CASSEPVTGGYGYTF. The CDR3 DNA sequence: TGTGCCAGCAGCGAGCCCGTGACAGGGGGCTATGGCTACACCTTC.

V and J are TRBV7-6 and TRBJ2-1; 7 bases map to TRBD1. V dropped 2 bases and J dropped 8; count of bases not matched to a gene: 6. CDR1 and CDR2 from the germline V gene are SGHVS and FNYEAQ. This CDR3 comprises 14 residues. The CDR3 bases are TGTGCCAGCAGCTTATCGACAGGGCTCGATGAGCAGTTCTTC. Protein sequence: CASSLSTGLDEQFF.

This chain joins TRBV5-1 and TRBJ1-1; 10 positions agree with TRBD1. The germline CDR1 and CDR2 sequences are SGHRS and YFSETQ. The CDR3 contains 14 residues. With 3 bases clipped from V and 5 bases from J, the junction kept 4 bases outside the gene matches. The CDR3 loop reads CASSSRDRGTEAFF. Here the CDR3 DNA reads TGCGCCAGCAGCTCCCGGGACAGGGGAACTGAAGCTTTCTTT.

The chain has TRBV5-6 and TRBJ1-1, with D perhaps TRBD1 (6 bases). CDR3 length: 15 amino acids. The V and J ends lost 2 bases and 1 base respectively, with 12 bases between them. CDR1 and CDR2 (germline): SGHDT, YYEEEE. This CDR3 is CASSLGGWSNTEAFF. CDR3 sequence (DNA): TGTGCCAGCAGCTTAGGGGGTTGGTCGAACACTGAAGCTTTCTTT. Looking up the rest from reference TRBV5-6 and TRBJ1-1 gives the full variable domain: DAGVTQSPTHLIKTRGQQVTLRCSPKSGHDTVSWYQQALGQGPQFIFQYYEEEERQRGNFPDRFSGHQFPNYSSELNVNALLLGDSALYLCASSLGGWSNTEAFFGQGTRLTVV.

For this clone: Other DNA sequences in this specimen translate into the identical CDR3. The chain employs TRBV5-4 and TRBJ2-7; D is possibly TRBD2 (7 bases). The V gene lost 0 bases and the J gene lost 6 bases, with 25 bases spanning the gap. Germline values: CDR1 SGHNT, CDR2 YYREEE (reference sequence). The CDR3 runs 18 residues. The CDR3 is CASSLEKTSRGAQTEQYF. In nucleotides, the CDR3 is TGTGCCAGCAGCTTGGAGAAAACGTCCCGGGGGGCCCAAACCGAGCAGTACTTC.

This chain uses TRBV28 with TRBJ2-7; TRBD1 matches at 12 bases. V trimming: 6 bases; J trimming: 5 bases; junction bases outside the gene matches: 8. CDR3 length: 15 amino acids. Looked up from germline, CDR1 is MDHEN and CDR2 is SYDVKM. For the CDR3, the DNA is TGTGCCAGCAGATCCTGGGACAGGGGGCAGGACGAGCAGTACTTC. Translated: CASRSWDRGQDEQYF.

V and J are TRBV6-1 and TRBJ2-5, with TRBD1 as a possible D gene (5 bases). Trimming removed 2 bases from V and 4 bases from J, with 8 bases in between. From germline, CDR1 is MNHNS and CDR2 SASEGT. This CDR3 is 13 amino acids long. CDR3 bases: TGTGCCAGCAGTGAAACAGGCGGAGAGACCCAGTACTTC. Residues: CASSETGGETQYF.

The chain is built from TRBV7-8 and TRBJ2-2; 7 bases line up with TRBD2. Germline CDR1 is SGHVS and CDR2 is FQNEAQ. Trimming removed 4 bases from V and 7 bases from J; junction bases left unmatched: 6. The CDR3 covers 14 residues. In DNA form, the CDR3 reads TGTGCCAGCAGCTCAAGCGGGGTTGGCGGGGAGCTGTTTTTT. Translating it yields CASSSSGVGGELFF.

J is TRBJ1-1 and V is TRBV7-9; no clear D gene. CDR3 length equals 13 residues. CDR1 and CDR2 from the germline V gene are SEHNR and FQNEAQ (reference sequence). The V and J ends lost 3 bases and 3 bases respectively, with 8 bases between them. The CDR3 sequence: CASSFGADTEAFF. The CDR3 coding sequence is TGTGCCAGCAGCTTTGGAGCAGACACTGAAGCTTTCTTT.

The sample holds one count of this clone. This chain joins TRBV18 and TRBJ2-4; unclear D gene. The germline gives CDR1 KGHSH, CDR2 LQKENI. This CDR3 region has 14 residues. Deletions cut 3 bases from V and 0 bases from J, with 6 bases between. The CDR3 loop reads CASSPRPAKNIQYF. The CDR3 nucleotides read TGTGCCAGCTCACCCAGGCCAGCCAAAAACATTCAGTACTTC.

This clone was detected a few times. DNA of the CDR3: TGTGCCAGCAGCCAAGATCCTAGAGGCACTGAAGCTTTCTTT. It is translated as CASSQDPRGTEAFF. The V gene is TRBV4-2, the J gene TRBJ1-1, with unresolved D. The CDR3 totals 14 residues. The V and J ends lost 0 bases and 4 bases respectively, with 9 bases between them. From germline, CDR1 is LGHNA and CDR2 YNFKEQ.

The chain carries TRBV6-1 and TRBJ1-2; 8 bases line up with TRBD1. CDR3 length: 13 amino acids. Germline trimming cut 5 bases from V and 6 bases from J; bases unmatched to any gene: 5. Germline V gives CDR1 MNHNS, CDR2 SASEGT. The CDR3 nucleotides read TGTGCCAGCAGTAGCAGGGGGCCAGATGGCTACACCTTC. Translating it yields CASSSRGPDGYTF.

The gene calls are TRBV5-4 and TRBJ2-2, with D unclear. Germline lookup yields CDR1 SGHNT and CDR2 YYREEE (reference sequence). V dropped 0 bases and J dropped 0 bases, with 9 bases sitting between them. The CDR3 totals 16 residues. CDR3 loop: CASSLAPSTNTGELFF. The DNA for the CDR3 is TGTGCCAGCAGCTTGGCCCCCAGTACGAACACCGGGGAGCTGTTTTTT.

The chain is built from TRBV27 and TRBJ2-1, with 12 positions matching TRBD2. The CDR3 loop spans 14 amino acids. The V gene's germline CDR1 is MNHEY and CDR2 SMNVEV (reference sequence). With 3 bases clipped from V and 13 bases from J, the junction kept 7 bases outside the gene matches. Here the CDR3 DNA reads TGTGCCAGCAGTTTGGCACTAGCGGGGGGTGAACAGTTCTTC. Translation: CASSLALAGGEQFF.

The genes are TRBV5-6 and TRBJ1-6, with 8 positions matching TRBD1. Germline CDR1 and CDR2: SGHDT and YYEEEE. The CDR3 loop spans 14 amino acids. Unmatched junction bases numbered 2, after V lost 1 base and J lost 8 bases. The chain's CDR3 is CASSLQGAHSPLHF. DNA for the CDR3: TGTGCCAGCAGCTTGCAGGGGGCACATTCACCCCTCCACTTT.

The rearrangement links TRBV5-1 to TRBJ2-7; tentative D call: TRBD1 (6 bases). V lost 3 bases, J lost 3 bases, and 13 bases lay in between. CDR3 length: 14 residues. In germline, CDR1 is SGHRS, CDR2 YFSETQ. The CDR3 reads CASSWTVYDYEQYF. In DNA, the CDR3 is TGCGCCAGCAGCTGGACAGTATACGACTACGAGCAGTACTTC.

The chain is built from TRBV9 and TRBJ1-5; possibly TRBD1 for D (6 bases). Trimming took off 3 bases at V and 1 base at J, with 8 bases between the two ends. The CDR3 length is 14 residues. Germline V lookup: CDR1 SGDLS, CDR2 YYNGEE. The chain's CDR3 is CASSEGVSNQPQHF. The CDR3 region has the DNA TGTGCCAGCAGCGAGGGGGTGAGCAATCAGCCCCAGCATTTT.

The chain is built from TRBV18 and TRBJ2-2; D unresolved. Trimming pared 3 bases from V and 2 bases from J, leaving 7 bases between. CDR1 is KGHSH and CDR2 is LQKENI in the germline V gene. This CDR3 is 14 amino acids long. CDR3 DNA sequence: TGTGCCAGCTCACCGGAGAGAAACACCGGGGAGCTGTTTTTT. This translates into CASSPERNTGELFF.